Listed below are T cell receptor beta chains from one sample, sequenced in a study of blood T cell repertoires in COVID-19. Data came from immunoSEQ multiplex PCR; TCRdb stores just in-frame clones and leaves some out. The sample contains 140,000 to 150,000 clones, over 80% of which appear only once. Sequencing was carried out using peripheral blood. The receptors shown here come from an elderly man with acute or convalescent COVID-19. CDR3s include the opening cysteine and the closing phenylalanine or tryptophan. Fields, in order: V gene, J gene, D gene, CDR3 protein. A D gene is named only where the DNA matches it firmly.

TRBV5-1,TRBJ1-6,TRBD1,CASSSVGGSNSPLHF
TRBV5-1,TRBJ2-5,TRBD1,CASSKGAGTGQETQYF
TRBV19,TRBJ1-2,TRBD1,CASRTGGNYGYTF
TRBV2,TRBJ2-7,-,CASRYDTIYEQYF
TRBV19,TRBJ2-1,TRBD2,CASSWARESYNEQFF
TRBV6-5,TRBJ2-3,-,CASAPFPGADTQYF
TRBV5-1,TRBJ2-7,-,CASSLSQEQYEQYF
TRBV9,TRBJ2-2,-,CASSVAQYTGELFF
TRBV19,TRBJ1-5,-,CASSSTTGAGSNQPQHF
TRBV28,TRBJ2-5,-,CASSPMGGQETQYF